Included here is one TCR beta chain sequence, with context. Its antigen is still unknown. The data were obtained in a study of cytomegalovirus exposure and HLA in healthy donors. Across the whole study: A subsequent analysis stated that the 110 or so validation repertoires were run on the same platform as the roughly 670 first-cohort repertoires. Points from the study as a whole: Subsequent analysis showed first-cohort TCR clusters tending to co-occur in more than 95 validation repertoires. Both high specificity and high sensitivity reportedly marked the classifier's diagnosis of cytomegalovirus status. The study listed 164 cytomegalovirus-associated TCR beta chains.

The repertoire was sequenced with immunoSEQ multiplex PCR; TCRdb's copy has only in-frame clones and lacks some. Counted here are roughly 250,000 clones, 90% occurring once; the ten biggest clones make up under 0.4%. Sequenced material: PBMCs. The sequence was obtained from a woman aged 18-30 years in good health and CMV-seronegative.

The CDR3 DNA sequence: TGTGCCAGCAGCTTCCAGGGGGACACTGAAGCTTTCTTT. The encoded protein is CASSFQGDTEAFF. This sequence joins TRBV11-3 and TRBJ1-1, with 7 bases aligning to TRBD1. Germline V gives CDR1 SGHNT, CDR2 YENEEA. The CDR3 has 13 amino acids. The V gene end was trimmed by 3 bases and the J gene end by 3 bases; junction bases not matched to a gene: 1.